These T cell receptor beta chains were read from a single sample in a study of blood T cell repertoires in COVID-19. The protocol was immunoSEQ multiplex PCR, while the TCRdb copy is restricted to in-frame clones and leaves out a portion. The sample yields around 100,000 clones, roughly 82% seen once. What was sequenced was peripheral blood. The receptor source for this set is a woman aged 40 to 50 with acute or convalescent COVID-19. Both conserved end residues are part of each CDR3. The D gene is left open where the match is weak. Size tells how often a clone was seen (once, few, many) or the class of an expanded clone, and some rows leave it out.

d_gene: .; abundance: .; v_gene: TRBV12-3/TRBV12-4; len: 12; j_gene: TRBJ1-2; CDR3nt: TGTGCCAGCAGTCCGGGTCCCTATGGCTACACCTTC; CDR3aa: CASSPGPYGYTF
d_gene: TRBD1; abundance: .; v_gene: TRBV19; len: 13; j_gene: TRBJ1-6; CDR3nt: TGTGCCAGTAAAGGACAGGGGGATTCACCCCTCCACTTT; CDR3aa: CASKGQGDSPLHF
d_gene: TRBD2; abundance: .; v_gene: TRBV7-7; len: 15; j_gene: TRBJ2-3; CDR3nt: TGTGCCAGCAGCCCCGGACTAGGAGACACAGATACGCAGTATTTT; CDR3aa: CASSPGLGDTDTQYF
d_gene: .; abundance: .; v_gene: TRBV7-9; len: 14; j_gene: TRBJ2-5; CDR3nt: TGTGCCAGCAGCGCGCGGGACCCGCAAGAGACCCAGTACTTC; CDR3aa: CASSARDPQETQYF
d_gene: TRBD1; abundance: once; v_gene: TRBV5-1; len: 16; j_gene: TRBJ2-7; CDR3nt: TGCGCCAGCAGCTTGGAGGGCCTGACAGGGGGCGACGAGCAGTACTTC; CDR3aa: CASSLEGLTGGDEQYF
d_gene: TRBD1; abundance: .; v_gene: TRBV6-2/TRBV6-3; len: 16; j_gene: TRBJ1-4; CDR3nt: TGTGCCAGCAGTCCGGGACAGGAAAGCTTTAATGAAAAACTGTTTTTT; CDR3aa: CASSPGQESFNEKLFF
d_gene: .; abundance: .; v_gene: TRBV5-5; len: 11; j_gene: TRBJ2-2; CDR3nt: TGTGCCAGCAGCTCTTACGGGGAGCTGTTTTTT; CDR3aa: CASSSYGELFF
d_gene: .; abundance: .; v_gene: TRBV6-5; len: 13; j_gene: TRBJ2-7; CDR3nt: TGTGCCAGGGGGTCGAGGGCCGACTACGAGCAGTACTTC; CDR3aa: CARGSRADYEQYF
d_gene: .; abundance: once; v_gene: TRBV27; len: 15; j_gene: TRBJ2-3; CDR3nt: TGTGCCACCTCGATCATGCGGGGAAGCACAGATACGCAGTATTTT; CDR3aa: CATSIMRGSTDTQYF
d_gene: TRBD2; abundance: once; v_gene: TRBV12-5; len: 13; j_gene: TRBJ2-1; CDR3nt: TGTGCTAGTGGTTTGGCTAGCGGTTGGGAGCAGTTCTTC; CDR3aa: CASGLASGWEQFF
d_gene: .; abundance: .; v_gene: TRBV6-6; len: 12; j_gene: TRBJ1-4; CDR3nt: TGTGCCAGCAGTTCCCGGGAGGAAAAACTGTTTTTT; CDR3aa: CASSSREEKLFF
d_gene: TRBD1; abundance: .; v_gene: TRBV5-1; len: 13; j_gene: TRBJ1-2; CDR3nt: TGCGCCAGCAGCCTAGACAGGGAGTATGGCTACACCTTC; CDR3aa: CASSLDREYGYTF
d_gene: .; abundance: few; v_gene: TRBV9; len: 15; j_gene: TRBJ1-2; CDR3nt: TGTGCCAGCAGCGTAAGGCCCGGACAGTTATATGGCTACACCTTC; CDR3aa: CASSVRPGQLYGYTF
d_gene: .; abundance: .; v_gene: TRBV6-5; len: 15; j_gene: TRBJ1-3; CDR3nt: TGTGCCAGCAGTTCCTTAGATCTCTCTGGAAACACCATATATTTT; CDR3aa: CASSSLDLSGNTIYF
d_gene: .; abundance: .; v_gene: TRBV5-1; len: 11; j_gene: TRBJ1-5; CDR3nt: TGCGCCAGCAGCTTCAGGCAGCCCCAGCATTTT; CDR3aa: CASSFRQPQHF
d_gene: .; abundance: .; v_gene: TRBV7-9; len: 16; j_gene: TRBJ1-4; CDR3nt: TGTGCCAGCAGCTCTTCTTTTCGGGGAGTTAATGAAAAACTGTTTTTT; CDR3aa: CASSSSFRGVNEKLFF
d_gene: .; abundance: .; v_gene: TRBV5-6; len: 16; j_gene: TRBJ1-6; CDR3nt: TGTGCCAGCAGCTTGGACCTTTGGCGGGGGAATTCACCCCTCCACTTT; CDR3aa: CASSLDLWRGNSPLHF
d_gene: TRBD1; abundance: .; v_gene: TRBV7-3; len: 13; j_gene: TRBJ2-7; CDR3nt: TGTGCCAGCAGCACAGGACAGGGGTACGAGCAGTACTTC; CDR3aa: CASSTGQGYEQYF
d_gene: TRBD2; abundance: few; v_gene: TRBV3-1/TRBV3-2; len: 14; j_gene: TRBJ2-1; CDR3nt: TGTGCCAGCAGCCGCCTAGCGGGGGGCGGTGAGCAGTTCTTC; CDR3aa: CASSRLAGGGEQFF
d_gene: TRBD2; abundance: .; v_gene: TRBV3-1/TRBV3-2; len: 14; j_gene: TRBJ2-7; CDR3nt: TGTGCCAGCAGCAAGGGGACTAGCGGCTACGAGCAGTACTTC; CDR3aa: CASSKGTSGYEQYF
d_gene: .; abundance: .; v_gene: TRBV5-1; len: 14; j_gene: TRBJ2-1; CDR3nt: TGCGCCAGCAGCCCGGCAGGGCAGGCGGGAGAGCAGTTCTTC; CDR3aa: CASSPAGQAGEQFF
d_gene: .; abundance: .; v_gene: TRBV5-4; len: 15; j_gene: TRBJ1-3; CDR3nt: TGTGCCAGCAGCATTTCAGGGTACTCTGGAAACATCATATATTTT; CDR3aa: CASSISGYSGNIIYF
d_gene: .; abundance: .; v_gene: TRBV7-9; len: 15; j_gene: TRBJ1-2; CDR3nt: TGTGCCAGCAGCTTAGTCAAAGAGGGGGGGCATGGCTACACCTTC; CDR3aa: CASSLVKEGGHGYTF